Reported below is one TCR beta chain. The sample originates from a study of blood T cell dynamics during melanoma immunotherapy. Every bulk PBMC sample received the same 350 ng of DNA. This table comes from immunoSEQ multiplex PCR, and its TCRdb copy is limited to in-frame clones, with some not included. The sample lists about 11,000 clones; almost 85% were seen once. Noted time point: week 3, after first cycle of checkpoint inhibitor. Disease control meant complete response, partial response or stable disease at 12 weeks. The sample was blood, taken from a patient treated with checkpoint blockade. The sequence was obtained from a human donor with melanoma.

DNA of the CDR3: TGTGCCAGCAGCGTACAGGTTTACGAGCAGTACTTC. Protein: CASSVQVYEQYF. This sequence joins TRBV5-6 and TRBJ2-7; D perhaps matches TRBD1 (5 bases). In germline, CDR1 is SGHDT, CDR2 YYEEEE. Trimming left V 4 bases short and J 4 bases short, with 9 bases between. The CDR3 sequence is 12 residues long.